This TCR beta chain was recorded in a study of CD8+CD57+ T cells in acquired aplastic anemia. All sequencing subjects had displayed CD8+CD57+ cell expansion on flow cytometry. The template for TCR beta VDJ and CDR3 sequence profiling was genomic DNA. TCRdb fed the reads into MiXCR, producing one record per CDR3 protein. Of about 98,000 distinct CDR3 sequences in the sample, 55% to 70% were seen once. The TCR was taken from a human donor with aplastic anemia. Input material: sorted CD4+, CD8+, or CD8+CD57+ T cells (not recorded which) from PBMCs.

This CDR3 reads CSVRGGGGAYNEQFF. In nucleotides, the CDR3 is TGCAGCGTTCGGGGAGGCGGGGGAGCATACAATGAGCAGTTCTTC. The chain employs TRBV29-1 and TRBJ2-1; 7 positions match TRBD2. Germline lookup yields CDR1 SQVTM and CDR2 ANQGSEA. There are 15 residues in the CDR3. V gave up 5 bases and J gave up 4 bases; unmatched junction bases: 11.